These T cell receptor beta chains were read from a single sample in a study of blood T cell repertoires in COVID-19. Clones were read by immunoSEQ multiplex PCR, and TCRdb kept only the in-frame ones, dropping some. The table records approximately 270,000 clones, approximately 90% of them present only once. Specimen: PBMCs or T cells enriched from blood (not recorded which). Receptors originate from a man aged 35-49 years who had been exposed to COVID-19. The CDR3 runs from the conserved cysteine through the conserved F or W. The order of the fields is CDR3 DNA, CDR3 protein, V gene, clone size, J gene, D gene. D genes are given only for firm matches. Clone size appears in some rows only: once, few, many, or a class for an expanded clone.

cdr3_nt: TGTGCCTGGAGTGTACTCGTAAGCACCGGGGAGCTGTTTTTT; cdr3_aa: CAWSVLVSTGELFF; v_call: TRBV30; clone_size: .; j_call: TRBJ2-2; d_call: .
cdr3_nt: TGTGCCAGCAGCTTGACGGGACAGGGGGTTGCAAGGGATACGCAGTATTTT; cdr3_aa: CASSLTGQGVARDTQYF; v_call: TRBV5-6; clone_size: .; j_call: TRBJ2-3; d_call: TRBD1
cdr3_nt: TGTGCCAGCAGCTCTACTAGCGGGAGGGCGTGGGGCAATGAGCAGTTCTTC; cdr3_aa: CASSSTSGRAWGNEQFF; v_call: TRBV7-2; clone_size: .; j_call: TRBJ2-1; d_call: TRBD2
cdr3_nt: TGTGCCAGCAGCCGCCAAGGTGTCAGGGAGGACACTGAAGCTTTCTTT; cdr3_aa: CASSRQGVREDTEAFF; v_call: TRBV7-8; clone_size: .; j_call: TRBJ1-1; d_call: .
cdr3_nt: TGCGCCAGCAGCTTGGAGGACTCCCTTTTTGGCTACACCTTC; cdr3_aa: CASSLEDSLFGYTF; v_call: TRBV5-1; clone_size: .; j_call: TRBJ1-2; d_call: .
cdr3_nt: TGTGCCAGCAGTACCTACGGGACAGGGGGGGTCGAGCAGTACTTC; cdr3_aa: CASSTYGTGGVEQYF; v_call: TRBV6-5; clone_size: .; j_call: TRBJ2-7; d_call: TRBD1
cdr3_nt: TGTGCCAGCAGCGCCCCCGGACAGCAATCCGTAAACGGGGAGCTGTTTTTT; cdr3_aa: CASSAPGQQSVNGELFF; v_call: TRBV7-9; clone_size: .; j_call: TRBJ2-2; d_call: .
cdr3_nt: TGTGCCAGCAGCGTGGGCCCAGGGAACACTGAAGCTTTCTTT; cdr3_aa: CASSVGPGNTEAFF; v_call: TRBV7-3; clone_size: .; j_call: TRBJ1-1; d_call: .
cdr3_nt: TGTGCCTCACACGGTGGAGGCTCCATATTGGGGGCGAAATGGATGACTGAAGCTTTCTTT; cdr3_aa: CASHGGGSILGAKWMTEAFF; v_call: TRBV21-1; clone_size: .; j_call: TRBJ1-1; d_call: .
cdr3_nt: TGTGCCAGCAGTCCCCACGAAGGGGCAGAGACCCAGTACTTC; cdr3_aa: CASSPHEGAETQYF; v_call: TRBV28; clone_size: .; j_call: TRBJ2-5; d_call: .
cdr3_nt: TGCGCCAGCAGCCAATTCGAAGCTAGCGTCGATACGCAGTATTTT; cdr3_aa: CASSQFEASVDTQYF; v_call: TRBV4-1; clone_size: .; j_call: TRBJ2-3; d_call: .
cdr3_nt: TGTGCCAGCAGTTTAAGGGGGCGGCAAGATACGCAGTATTTT; cdr3_aa: CASSLRGRQDTQYF; v_call: TRBV27; clone_size: .; j_call: TRBJ2-3; d_call: TRBD1
cdr3_nt: TGTGCCAGCAGCCAAGCAGGGACTAGCGGGAGTAACGAGCAGTACTTC; cdr3_aa: CASSQAGTSGSNEQYF; v_call: TRBV3-1/TRBV3-2; clone_size: .; j_call: TRBJ2-7; d_call: TRBD2
cdr3_nt: TGTGCCAGCAGTCCAGGGGGCAGCTCTGGAAACACCATATATTTT; cdr3_aa: CASSPGGSSGNTIYF; v_call: TRBV28; clone_size: .; j_call: TRBJ1-3; d_call: TRBD1
cdr3_nt: TGTGCCAGCAGCGGAGCCGGGACATATAACACTGAAGCTTTCTTT; cdr3_aa: CASSGAGTYNTEAFF; v_call: TRBV11-3; clone_size: .; j_call: TRBJ1-1; d_call: .
cdr3_nt: TGTGCCAGCAGCTTAGATCCGGAGGAGACCCAGTACTTC; cdr3_aa: CASSLDPEETQYF; v_call: TRBV11-2; clone_size: .; j_call: TRBJ2-5; d_call: .
cdr3_nt: TGTGCCAGCAGTTCGCCAGGGAACTATGGCTACACCTTC; cdr3_aa: CASSSPGNYGYTF; v_call: TRBV28; clone_size: .; j_call: TRBJ1-2; d_call: .
cdr3_nt: TGTGCCAGCAGCTTGGAATTACAGGCCAATGAGCAGTTCTTC; cdr3_aa: CASSLELQANEQFF; v_call: TRBV5-4; clone_size: .; j_call: TRBJ2-1; d_call: .
cdr3_nt: TGTGCCAGCAGTTCAGGGGGATATGGCTACACCTTC; cdr3_aa: CASSSGGYGYTF; v_call: TRBV28; clone_size: .; j_call: TRBJ1-2; d_call: TRBD1
cdr3_nt: TGTGCCACCTTGGACAGGGGTAGCCTCCAAGAGACCCAGTACTTC; cdr3_aa: CATLDRGSLQETQYF; v_call: TRBV10-3; clone_size: .; j_call: TRBJ2-5; d_call: TRBD1
cdr3_nt: TGTGCCACCCGGACTAGCGGTAGCACAGATACGCAGTATTTT; cdr3_aa: CATRTSGSTDTQYF; v_call: TRBV19; clone_size: .; j_call: TRBJ2-3; d_call: TRBD2
cdr3_nt: TGTGCCAGCAGCGTAGAGCCTTCGGCAACTAGCGGGACCTACGAGCAGTACTTC; cdr3_aa: CASSVEPSATSGTYEQYF; v_call: TRBV9; clone_size: .; j_call: TRBJ2-7; d_call: TRBD2
cdr3_nt: TGTGCCACCAGTGATCGGGACAGAGACGAGCAGTACTTC; cdr3_aa: CATSDRDRDEQYF; v_call: TRBV24-1; clone_size: .; j_call: TRBJ2-7; d_call: TRBD1
cdr3_nt: TGCGCCAGCAGCTTGGAAGGCAGGGGTGAAGCTTTCTTT; cdr3_aa: CASSLEGRGEAFF; v_call: TRBV5-1; clone_size: .; j_call: TRBJ1-1; d_call: .
cdr3_nt: TGTGCCAGCAGTCGTCTGGAAAAACTGTTTTTT; cdr3_aa: CASSRLEKLFF; v_call: TRBV6-5; clone_size: .; j_call: TRBJ1-4; d_call: .
cdr3_nt: TGTGCCAGCAGCTTACCTGCGGGAGGAGATGAGCAGTTCTTC; cdr3_aa: CASSLPAGGDEQFF; v_call: TRBV7-6; clone_size: .; j_call: TRBJ2-1; d_call: TRBD2
cdr3_nt: TGCGCCAGCAGCTTAGGACAAGCCACTAACTATGGCTACACCTTC; cdr3_aa: CASSLGQATNYGYTF; v_call: TRBV5-1; clone_size: .; j_call: TRBJ1-2; d_call: .
cdr3_nt: TGTGCCAGCAGGCGGATTTCCGAGACCCAGTACTTC; cdr3_aa: CASRRISETQYF; v_call: TRBV6-5; clone_size: once; j_call: TRBJ2-5; d_call: .
cdr3_nt: TGTGCCAGCAGCCCTAGGGACAGGATACCTATCTCTGGGGCCAACGTCCTGACTTTC; cdr3_aa: CASSPRDRIPISGANVLTF; v_call: TRBV11-2; clone_size: .; j_call: TRBJ2-6; d_call: TRBD1
cdr3_nt: TGCGCCAGCAGCTTTGAGCGGGATGGCTACACCTTC; cdr3_aa: CASSFERDGYTF; v_call: TRBV5-1; clone_size: few; j_call: TRBJ1-2; d_call: .
cdr3_nt: TGTGCCACCAGTGATTTCCCTTCCGACAAGTACACCGGGGAGCTGTTTTTT; cdr3_aa: CATSDFPSDKYTGELFF; v_call: TRBV24-1; clone_size: .; j_call: TRBJ2-2; d_call: .
cdr3_nt: TGTGCCAGCAGCTTGAGCGGGAGTTTCGGCCCCAATGAGCAGTTCTTC; cdr3_aa: CASSLSGSFGPNEQFF; v_call: TRBV9; clone_size: .; j_call: TRBJ2-1; d_call: TRBD2
cdr3_nt: TGTGCCAGCAGGGGAGGGCAACAAGCTTTCTTT; cdr3_aa: CASRGGQQAFF; v_call: TRBV25-1; clone_size: .; j_call: TRBJ1-1; d_call: .
cdr3_nt: TGTGCCAGCAGCGCTTTCGTGAGGGTAGAGGCTTTCTTT; cdr3_aa: CASSAFVRVEAFF; v_call: TRBV6-5; clone_size: .; j_call: TRBJ1-1; d_call: .
cdr3_nt: TGTGCCAGCAGTTTGGAATTCCGTCGAACGGGACAGCACTATGGCTACACCTTC; cdr3_aa: CASSLEFRRTGQHYGYTF; v_call: TRBV28; clone_size: few; j_call: TRBJ1-2; d_call: TRBD1
cdr3_nt: TGTGCCAGCAGAAGCGGGAGGGTTGCCTACAATGAGCAGTTCTTC; cdr3_aa: CASRSGRVAYNEQFF; v_call: TRBV6-6; clone_size: .; j_call: TRBJ2-1; d_call: TRBD2
cdr3_nt: TGTGCCTGGAGAGGACTAGCGGGAGACTTTGGGGCCAACGTCCTGACTTTC; cdr3_aa: CAWRGLAGDFGANVLTF; v_call: TRBV30; clone_size: .; j_call: TRBJ2-6; d_call: TRBD2
cdr3_nt: TGTGCCAGCAGCGTAGAACCCGTACACTCTGGAAACACCATATATTTT; cdr3_aa: CASSVEPVHSGNTIYF; v_call: TRBV9; clone_size: .; j_call: TRBJ1-3; d_call: .
cdr3_nt: TGCGCCAGCAGCCGGGACAGGGGCCTATACTACACCTTC; cdr3_aa: CASSRDRGLYYTF; v_call: TRBV5-1; clone_size: .; j_call: TRBJ1-2; d_call: TRBD1
cdr3_nt: TGTGCCAGCAGTCGGGAGAACACCGGGGAGCTGTTTTTT; cdr3_aa: CASSRENTGELFF; v_call: TRBV2; clone_size: .; j_call: TRBJ2-2; d_call: .
cdr3_nt: TGTGCCAGCAGTCACGCAGGGACTAGCGGGAGTGAGACCCAGTACTTC; cdr3_aa: CASSHAGTSGSETQYF; v_call: TRBV27; clone_size: .; j_call: TRBJ2-5; d_call: TRBD2
cdr3_nt: TGTGCCAGCAGCTTAGCGACAGGGCGCGCTAATCAGCCCCAGCATTTT; cdr3_aa: CASSLATGRANQPQHF; v_call: TRBV7-2; clone_size: .; j_call: TRBJ1-5; d_call: TRBD1
cdr3_nt: TGTGCCAGCAGTGGGGCAGCGGGAGATTACACAGATACGCAGTATTTT; cdr3_aa: CASSGAAGDYTDTQYF; v_call: TRBV28; clone_size: .; j_call: TRBJ2-3; d_call: TRBD2
cdr3_nt: TGTGCCAGCAGCTTGGGGACTAGCGCCTACGAGCAGTACTTC; cdr3_aa: CASSLGTSAYEQYF; v_call: TRBV11-2; clone_size: .; j_call: TRBJ2-7; d_call: TRBD2
cdr3_nt: TGTGCCAGCAGTTACTCACGGGTTGTGACAGATACGCAGTATTTT; cdr3_aa: CASSYSRVVTDTQYF; v_call: TRBV6-5; clone_size: once; j_call: TRBJ2-3; d_call: .
cdr3_nt: TGTGCCAGCAGTGCGACCGGTGGGACAGGGGGCCCCTTGGGCAATCAGCCCCAGCATTTT; cdr3_aa: CASSATGGTGGPLGNQPQHF; v_call: TRBV6-1; clone_size: .; j_call: TRBJ1-5; d_call: TRBD1
cdr3_nt: TGCGCCAGCAGCCAAGCTGGGACAGGTAATCAGCCCCAGCATTTT; cdr3_aa: CASSQAGTGNQPQHF; v_call: TRBV4-1; clone_size: .; j_call: TRBJ1-5; d_call: TRBD1
cdr3_nt: TGTGCCAGCAGCTTAGCCCAGGGAACTGAAGCTTTCTTT; cdr3_aa: CASSLAQGTEAFF; v_call: TRBV11-1; clone_size: .; j_call: TRBJ1-1; d_call: .
cdr3_nt: TGTGCCAGCTCGAGATACGGTCAGCCCCAGCATTTT; cdr3_aa: CASSRYGQPQHF; v_call: TRBV6-5; clone_size: .; j_call: TRBJ1-5; d_call: .